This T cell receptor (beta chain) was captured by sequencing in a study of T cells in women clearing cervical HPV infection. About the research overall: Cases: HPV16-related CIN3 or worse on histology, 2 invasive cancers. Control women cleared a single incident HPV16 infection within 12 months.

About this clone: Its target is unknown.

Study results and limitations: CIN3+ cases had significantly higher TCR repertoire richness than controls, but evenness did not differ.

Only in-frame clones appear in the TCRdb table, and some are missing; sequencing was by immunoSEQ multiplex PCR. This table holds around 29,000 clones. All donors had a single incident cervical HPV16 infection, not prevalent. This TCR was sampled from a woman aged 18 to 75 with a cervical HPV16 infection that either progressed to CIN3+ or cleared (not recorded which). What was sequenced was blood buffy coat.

The sequenced CDR3 bases are TGCAGCAGCCGGGACTCTAAACAAGAGACC. This encodes CSSRDSKQET. The full CDR3 sequence reads CSSRDSKQETQYF. J is TRBJ2-5 and V is TRBV29-1; D may be TRBD2 (6 bases). The CDR3 goes on 3 residues after the read ends, and that part is filled in from the germline J gene. Germline V lookup: CDR1 SQVTM, CDR2 ANQGSEA. The CDR3 covers 13 residues. Trimming pared 8 bases from V and 2 bases from J, leaving 15 bases between.